This entry lists 9 T cell receptor beta chains sequenced from one sample in a study of cytomegalovirus exposure and HLA in healthy donors. The PCR made use of 60 Vbeta and 13 Jbeta primers. TCRdb keeps only in-frame clones here, not all; method: immunoSEQ multiplex PCR. The data contain about 130,000 clones, about 80% of them seen just once; the ten biggest clones take up about 2.5%. What was sequenced was PBMCs. These receptors all stem from a boy younger than 10 in good health and CMV-seronegative.

The chain is built from TRBV13 and TRBJ1-1; the D is unclear. V was cut by 2 bases and J by 5 bases, with 27 bases left in between. Germline V gene lookup returns CDR1 PRHDT and CDR2 FYEKMQ (reference sequence). The CDR3 has 19 residues. This CDR3 is CASSLIVVLGSRSGTEAFF. The CDR3 bases are TGTGCCAGCAGCTTAATAGTCGTTCTTGGTAGCCGATCGGGGACTGAAGCTTTCTTT.

The chain is built from TRBV6-4 and TRBJ1-2, with a weak D call TRBD1 (6 bases). Trimming stripped 4 bases from V and 4 bases from J, with 16 bases between. From germline, CDR1 is MRHNA and CDR2 SNTAGT. The CDR3 loop spans 15 amino acids. The CDR3 region is CASSVTGIASYGYTF. The CDR3 coding sequence is TGTGCCAGCAGTGTCACAGGGATCGCAAGCTATGGCTACACCTTC.

The V call is TRBV19, the J call TRBJ2-1; tentative D call: TRBD1 (5 bases). This CDR3 contains 15 residues. Germline loops: CDR1 LNHDA, CDR2 SQIVND (reference sequence). V gave up 0 bases and J gave up 3 bases, with 9 bases separating them. The CDR3 sequence is CASSIDDRYYNEQFF. The CDR3 DNA sequence: TGTGCCAGTAGTATAGACGACAGATACTACAATGAGCAGTTCTTC.

This chain joins TRBV4-2 and TRBJ2-3, with TRBD2 matching over 11 bases. This CDR3 has 19 residues. Trimming at V came to 0 bases and at J to 0 bases, leaving 8 bases not matched to a gene. From germline, CDR1 is LGHNA and CDR2 YNFKEQ. The CDR3 region has the DNA TGTGCCAGCAGCCAAGAAGCATTAGCGGGGGGGCCTAGCACAGATACGCAGTATTTT. It is translated as CASSQEALAGGPSTDTQYF.

This clone has just one count. A junction end diverges from the germline sequence, so it may reflect a read error. V gene TRBV30 combines with J gene TRBJ1-2; D is perhaps TRBD1 (6 bases). There are 13 residues in the CDR3. Germline CDR1 reads GTSNPN; CDR2 reads SVGIG (reference sequence). The CDR3: CARSEDRFYGYTF. CDR3 DNA: TGTGCCCGGAGTGAGGACAGATTTTATGGCTACACCTTC. The whole variable domain, remainder taken from reference TRBV30 and TRBJ1-2, is SQTIHQWPATLVQPVGSPLSLECTVEGTSNPNLYWYRQAAGRGLQLLFYSVGIGQISSEVPQNLSASRPQDRQFILSSKKLLLSDSGFYLCARSEDRFYGYTFGSGTRLTVV.

The CDR3 sequence is CASSPGQGFYEQYF. The CDR3 DNA sequence: TGTGCCAGCTCACCTGGACAGGGGTTCTACGAGCAGTACTTC. The genes are TRBV18 and TRBJ2-7, with 9 bases fitting TRBD1. This CDR3 has 14 residues. Germline CDR1 KGHSH, CDR2 LQKENI. J gave up 3 bases and V 3 bases, and 3 bases lay outside the gene matches.

With regard to this clone: One junction end disagrees with the germline gene, perhaps due to a read error. The V and J genes are TRBV7-7 and TRBJ2-5; D is unclear. The CDR3 spans 14 residues. Germline V CDR1 and CDR2: SSHAT, FNYEAQ (reference sequence). CDR3 in amino acids: CASSLNDNLETQYF. In DNA form, the CDR3 reads TGTGCTAGCAGCTTAAATGACAATTTGGAGACCCAGTACTTC.

This chain joins TRBV28 and TRBJ2-2; 10 bases are shared with TRBD2. The CDR3 is 16 residues long. Germline assignment: CDR1 MDHEN and CDR2 SYDVKM. The J segment lost 7 bases and the V segment lost 6 bases, leaving 11 bases of the junction unmatched. The CDR3: CASRYTSGKTSGELFF. The CDR3 DNA is TGTGCCAGCAGGTACACTAGCGGGAAGACGAGCGGGGAGCTGTTTTTT.

In DNA, the CDR3 is TGTGCCAGCGCTGCGGCGACTAGCGAGACCAATGAGCAGTTCTTC. Protein product: CASAAATSETNEQFF. The chain has TRBV6-4 and TRBJ2-1; 8 bases align to TRBD2. This CDR3 has 15 residues. The germline gives CDR1 MRHNA, CDR2 SNTAGT. Trimming cost V 8 bases and J 6 bases; bases outside gene matches: 12.